Described below is a single T cell receptor (beta chain) sequence and its context. Its antigen is undetermined. Germline V gives CDR1 SGHTA, CDR2 FQGTGA. This CDR3 has 16 residues. The junction had 7 bases not matched to a gene; V was cut back by 3 bases and J by 4 bases. The study ran its PCR with 60 Vbeta and 13 Jbeta primers. Methods used by the authors: In a later analysis, the count reached some 73 million unique TCR beta chains, with about 11 million shared. Clones were sequenced by immunoSEQ multiplex PCR, and TCRdb holds only the in-frame ones, with some missing. From that table come the V and J calls and clone size; the DNA was used to work out D and trimming. The sample gives approximately 78,000 clones, 65% to 85% of which show up once; around 2.4% is in the top ten. This sample was included in a study of cytomegalovirus exposure and HLA in healthy donors. General study points: Productive rates of about 90% or about 30% were seen for most TCR beta V segments in an earlier analysis.

The V call is TRBV7-3, the J call TRBJ2-2; 8 nucleotides agree with TRBD2. Sequencing used PBMCs. The clonotype comes from a woman aged 45-60 years in good health and CMV-seronegative. The CDR3, as DNA: TGTGCCAGCAGCTTTGTCGGGGGGGCCGCCACCGGGGAGCTGTTTTTT. Amino acid sequence: CASSFVGGAATGELFF. The complete variable domain, with remaining parts taken from reference TRBV7-3 and TRBJ2-2, reads GAGVSQTPSNKVTEKGKYVELRCDPISGHTALYWYRQSLGQGPEFLIYFQGTGAADDSGLPNDRFFAVRPEGSVSTLKIQRTERGDSAVYLCASSFVGGAATGELFFGEGSRLTVL.